This entry lists 26 T cell receptor beta chains sequenced from one sample in a study of T cells after yellow fever vaccination. TCRdb independently ran MiXCR on the 5' RACE reads; one entry per CDR3 protein. The repertoire holds some 670,000 distinct CDR3 sequences, with about 12% as singletons. This specimen was PBMCs, taken on the day of the yellow fever booster vaccination. The receptors stem from a young man who received the YFV17D yellow fever vaccine.

This clonotype was found a few times. The DNA for the CDR3 is TGCAGTGCTAGAGGACAGGGGTTGGACTATGGCTACACCTTC. Translation: CSARGQGLDYGYTF. This rearrangement joins TRBV20-1 to TRBJ1-2, with TRBD1 matching 8 bases. Looked up from germline, CDR1 is DFQATT and CDR2 is SNEGSKA (reference sequence). The CDR3 is 14 amino acids. J gave up 3 bases and V 1 base, and 4 bases lay outside the gene matches.

CDR3 residues: CSARDRVRGVGQPQHF. The CDR3 DNA follows: TGCAGTGCTAGAGATCGGGTCAGGGGGGTAGGTCAGCCCCAGCATTTT. The rearrangement links TRBV20-1 to TRBJ1-5; 7 bases match TRBD1. CDR3 size: 16 residues. J gave up 6 bases and V 0 bases, and 11 bases lay outside the gene matches. Germline CDR1 DFQATT, CDR2 SNEGSKA (reference sequence).

This clonotype was observed a few times. The chain links TRBV24-1 to TRBJ2-5, with 11 bases matching TRBD2. J was trimmed by 1 base and V by 6 bases; bases with no gene match: 9. Germline lookup yields CDR1 KGHDR and CDR2 SFDVKD. The CDR3 is 17 amino acids. CDR3 in amino acids: CATSSGTSGGLQETQYF. In DNA, the CDR3 is TGTGCCACCAGTTCGGGAACTAGCGGGGGCCTCCAAGAGACCCAGTACTTC.

This chain joins TRBV7-2 and TRBJ2-7; D is possibly TRBD1 (6 bases). This CDR3 spans 16 amino acids. CDR1 and CDR2 from the germline V gene are SGHTA and FQGNSA. Trimming took 3 bases from V and 2 from J, leaving 17 bases between them. The CDR3 protein is CASSLGPGDTPYEQYF. As DNA, the CDR3 is TGTGCCAGCAGCTTGGGCCCTGGGGACACCCCCTACGAGCAGTACTTC.

A few counts support this clonotype. The V gene is TRBV16, the J gene TRBJ1-2, with a possible D match to TRBD1 (5 bases). Germline loops: CDR1 KGHSY, CDR2 FQNENV. This CDR3 is built from 14 residues. Trimming removed 1 base from V and 2 bases from J, with 8 bases in between. The CDR3 bases are TGTGCCAGCAGCCAATGGTCAGGGAACTATGGCTACACCTTC. Residues: CASSQWSGNYGYTF.

The V and J genes are TRBV28 and TRBJ2-4; possible D gene TRBD2, 6 bases. Trimming stripped 5 bases from V and 8 bases from J, with 16 bases between. CDR3 length: 14 residues. Per the germline V gene, CDR1 is MDHEN and CDR2 is SYDVKM. The CDR3, as DNA: TGTGCCAGCAGTAGCACTAGGGGCGGGGACATTCAGTACTTC. Translated, it gives CASSSTRGGDIQYF.

The chain uses TRBV19 and TRBJ1-2, with a weak D call TRBD1 (5 bases). This CDR3 is 14 amino acids long. The V gene's germline CDR1 is LNHDA and CDR2 SQIVND (reference sequence). Trimming stripped 0 bases from V and 0 bases from J, with 5 bases between. The CDR3 region has the DNA TGTGCCAGTAGTATAGAGACAGCTAACTATGGCTACACCTTC. Residues: CASSIETANYGYTF.

The rearrangement uses TRBV20-1 and TRBJ2-1, with 10 bases matching TRBD1. The V segment lost 5 bases and the J segment 8 bases; nucleotides outside the gene matches: 15. Germline loops: CDR1 DFQATT, CDR2 SNEGSKA (reference sequence). The CDR3 length is 16 residues. The CDR3 loop is CSAHGAGQGGGYEQFF. In DNA, the CDR3 is TGCAGTGCTCACGGAGCTGGACAGGGGGGGGGCTATGAGCAGTTCTTC.

This clonotype was counted a few times. The CDR3 DNA is TGTGCCAGCAAGGCGGCCCAAGAGACCCAGTACTTC. Protein: CASKAAQETQYF. The chain links TRBV27 to TRBJ2-5, with D hard to call. V was pared by 7 bases and J by 1 base, with 7 bases between. From germline, CDR1 is MNHEY and CDR2 SMNVEV (reference sequence). This CDR3 is built from 12 residues.

This chain connects TRBV19 to TRBJ1-5; D is unclear. Germline CDR1 and CDR2: LNHDA and SQIVND (reference sequence). The CDR3 runs 13 residues. The germline V and J ends were trimmed by 6 bases and 5 bases, with 11 bases remaining between them. The CDR3 is CASRGLGDQPQHF. The DNA for the CDR3 is TGTGCCAGTAGAGGTTTGGGCGATCAGCCCCAGCATTTT.

The rearrangement links TRBV12-5 to TRBJ1-2; a possible D gene is TRBD1 (5 bases). The CDR3 is made up of 13 amino acids. The germline V gene has CDR1 LGHNT and CDR2 FRNRAP. V lost 6 bases to trimming and J lost 2 bases, with 10 bases between them. DNA for the CDR3: TGTGCTAGTGGGGCGGGACTCAACTATGGCTACACCTTC. It specifies CASGAGLNYGYTF.

In its sample, this clonotype was seen a few times. This sequence joins TRBV7-9 and TRBJ2-1, with 9 bases fitting TRBD1. Losses at the gene ends were 1 base for V and 8 bases for J; bases not matched to a gene: 12. CDR3 length: 17 residues. The germline CDR1 and CDR2 sequences are SEHNR and FQNEAQ (reference sequence). The CDR3, as DNA: TGTGCCAGCAGCTTAGGAGTCCGTTGGGACAGGGACGATGAGCAGTTCTTC. Translation gives CASSLGVRWDRDDEQFF.

This clonotype was seen a few times. V is TRBV7-8 and J is TRBJ2-4; no reliable D call. The length of the CDR3 is 11 residues. V lost 5 bases, J lost 10 bases, and 9 bases lay in between. In germline, CDR1 is SGHVS, CDR2 FQNEAQ. The chain's CDR3 is CASSRLGIQYF. The CDR3 DNA sequence: TGTGCCAGCAGCAGACTCGGAATTCAGTACTTC.

Written as DNA, the CDR3 is TGTGCCAGCAGCCAAGATGGGGTCGCGTGGGGGGCCTACGAGCAGTACTTC. Amino acids: CASSQDGVAWGAYEQYF. This rearrangement joins TRBV3-1 to TRBJ2-7; possible D gene TRBD2, 6 bases. This CDR3 has 17 amino acids. Germline lookup yields CDR1 LGHDT and CDR2 YNNKEL (reference sequence). V was shortened by 0 bases and J by 2 bases, with 17 bases between the two germline ends.

This clonotype appeared a few times. V gene TRBV7-9 combines with J gene TRBJ2-4, with D possibly being TRBD1 or TRBD2 (5 bases each). Germline CDR1 is SEHNR and CDR2 is FQNEAQ (reference sequence). Trimming pared 5 bases from V and 6 bases from J, leaving 20 bases between. This CDR3 contains 16 residues. The CDR3 DNA sequence: TGTGCCAGCAGCCCCTTGTGGGGGAGTGTTGGAAACATTCAGTACTTC. Protein sequence: CASSPLWGSVGNIQYF. The variable domain in full, completed from reference TRBV7-9 and TRBJ2-4, reads DTGVSQNPRHKITKRGQNVTFRCDPISEHNRLYWYRQTLGQGPEFLTYFQNEAQLEKSRLLSDRFSAERPKGSFSTLEIQRTEQGDSAMYLCASSPLWGSVGNIQYFGAGTRLSVL.

The V and J genes are TRBV7-2 and TRBJ2-2; 10 positions agree with TRBD1. Per germline, CDR1 SGHTA and CDR2 FQGNSA. V was pared by 7 bases and J by 2 bases, with 7 bases of the junction left unmatched. This CDR3 contains 16 residues. Written as DNA, the CDR3 is TGTGCCAGCACTGGGACAGGGGCCCTTAACACCGGGGAGCTGTTTTTT. Translating it yields CASTGTGALNTGELFF. The full variable domain, its missing parts supplied by reference TRBV7-2 and TRBJ2-2, is GAGVSQSPSNKVTEKGKDVELRCDPISGHTALYWYRQSLGQGLEFLIYFQGNSAPDKSGLPSDRFSAERTGGSVSTLTIQRTQQEDSAVYLCASTGTGALNTGELFFGEGSRLTVL.

This clonotype was counted a few times. In DNA form, the CDR3 reads TGTGCCAGCAGCCCCGTGCGACGGAGCACAGATACGCAGTATTTT. Protein product: CASSPVRRSTDTQYF. The gene calls are TRBV7-2 and TRBJ2-3; D not resolved. V lost 5 bases and J lost 0, with 12 bases in between. CDR3 size: 15 residues. CDR1 and CDR2 (germline): SGHTA, FQGNSA.

This clonotype was detected only a few times. The gene calls are TRBV19 and TRBJ1-5; D remains ambiguous. Germline V gene lookup returns CDR1 LNHDA and CDR2 SQIVND (reference sequence). Trimming pared 7 bases from V and 5 bases from J, leaving 21 bases between. The CDR3 covers 16 residues. The CDR3 DNA sequence: TGTGCCAGTAACCGCAGGTATAGCAGTGGGGATCAGCCCCAGCATTTT. Its translation is CASNRRYSSGDQPQHF.

In this sample, this clonotype turned up a few times. The chain has TRBV11-2 and TRBJ2-2; unclear D gene. The V end lost 6 bases, the J end lost 4 bases, and 9 bases lay between the germline ends. The germline V gene encodes CDR1 SGHAT and CDR2 FQNNGV. CDR3 length: 13 amino acids. The CDR3 loop is CASRRTVTGELFF. As DNA, the CDR3 is TGTGCCAGCAGAAGGACGGTCACCGGGGAGCTGTTTTTT.

The V gene is TRBV7-9, the J gene TRBJ2-5; weak D call: TRBD2 (6 bases). The CDR3 consists of 15 residues. Trimming stripped 5 bases from V and 1 base from J, with 14 bases between. Germline V gene data show CDR1 as SEHNR and CDR2 as FQNEAQ (reference sequence). This CDR3 is CASSVPQRVQETQYF. The CDR3 region has the DNA TGTGCCAGCAGCGTTCCCCAGCGGGTCCAAGAGACCCAGTACTTC.

The chain couples TRBV20-1 to TRBJ1-4; TRBD1 matches at 11 bases. Trimming took 2 bases from V and 7 from J; bases not matched to a gene: 3. Per the germline V gene, CDR1 is DFQATT and CDR2 is SNEGSKA (reference sequence). The CDR3 is made up of 14 amino acids. The CDR3 DNA is TGCAGTGCTAGAAGGGGACAGGGGGGTGAAAAACTGTTTTTT. Residues: CSARRGQGGEKLFF.

This clonotype was counted between two and nine times. The V gene is TRBV5-1, the J gene TRBJ2-1; 7 nucleotides align to TRBD2. This CDR3 is built from 15 residues. The V gene end was trimmed by 6 bases and the J gene end by 6 bases; junction bases not matched to a gene: 12. Germline V gene sequence: CDR1 SGHRS, CDR2 YFSETQ. CDR3 coding DNA: TGCGCCAGCACCATTCTTGGGACTACCGTCAATGAGCAGTTCTTC. Translation: CASTILGTTVNEQFF.

The chain couples TRBV2 to TRBJ1-5; D is ambiguous. The CDR3 sequence is 15 residues long. With 2 bases removed from V and 3 bases from J, the gap between germline ends came to 11 bases. Per germline, CDR1 SNHLY and CDR2 FYNNEI. The CDR3 bases are TGTGCCAGCAGTGAAAGTTTAGGGAACAATCAGCCCCAGCATTTT. As protein: CASSESLGNNQPQHF.

This clonotype was counted at least ten times. This chain links TRBV20-1 with TRBJ2-3, with TRBD2 matching 10 bases. The CDR3 spans 15 residues. Germline V gives CDR1 DFQATT, CDR2 SNEGSKA (reference sequence). V dropped 4 bases and J dropped 4; count of bases not matched to a gene: 8. The CDR3 bases are TGCAGTGCTATCAGCCTAGCGGGAGTTTCAGATACGCAGTATTTT. It encodes CSAISLAGVSDTQYF.

This clonotype has a single count. The rearrangement links TRBV14 to TRBJ2-2; 7 bases are shared with TRBD2. The CDR3 contains 16 residues. Trimming took 3 bases from V and 2 from J; bases not matched to a gene: 6. Germline V gene data show CDR1 as SGHDN and CDR2 as FVKESK. CDR3 in DNA: TGTGCCAGCAGCCAGAGGGAGGGCTTTAACACCGGGGAGCTGTTTTTT. Translated, it gives CASSQREGFNTGELFF.

The gene calls are TRBV24-1 and TRBJ1-5, with TRBD1 identical over 7 bases. The J segment lost 0 bases and the V segment lost 4 bases, leaving 5 bases of the junction unmatched. The V gene's germline CDR1 is KGHDR and CDR2 SFDVKD. The CDR3 is 16 amino acids. The CDR3 spells CATSDPGGSSNQPQHF. The CDR3 bases are TGTGCCACCAGTGACCCAGGGGGGTCTAGCAATCAGCCCCAGCATTTT.